This paragraph covers one T cell receptor (beta chain) sequence. The sample originates from a study of radiotherapy plus CTLA-4 blockade in lung cancer. Assay used: immunoSEQ multiplex PCR; TCRdb lists only in-frame clones, some missing. The sample carries over 85,000 clones, around 83% recorded once. The V segment lost 1 base and the J segment 7 bases; nucleotides outside the gene matches: 10. This CDR3 contains 16 residues. CDR1 is SGDLS, CDR2 YYNGEE, per germline. This specimen consisted of peripheral blood, obtained from a patient treated with radiotherapy plus ipilimumab. The receptor was isolated from a human donor with non-small cell lung cancer that progressed on radiotherapy plus ipilimumab. The genes are TRBV9 and TRBJ2-2; TRBD2 aligns across 7 bases. The CDR3 DNA reads as TGTGCCAGCAGCGTATCAGGACTAGGCAACGGCGGGGAGCTGTTTTTT. Translation gives CASSVSGLGNGGELFF.